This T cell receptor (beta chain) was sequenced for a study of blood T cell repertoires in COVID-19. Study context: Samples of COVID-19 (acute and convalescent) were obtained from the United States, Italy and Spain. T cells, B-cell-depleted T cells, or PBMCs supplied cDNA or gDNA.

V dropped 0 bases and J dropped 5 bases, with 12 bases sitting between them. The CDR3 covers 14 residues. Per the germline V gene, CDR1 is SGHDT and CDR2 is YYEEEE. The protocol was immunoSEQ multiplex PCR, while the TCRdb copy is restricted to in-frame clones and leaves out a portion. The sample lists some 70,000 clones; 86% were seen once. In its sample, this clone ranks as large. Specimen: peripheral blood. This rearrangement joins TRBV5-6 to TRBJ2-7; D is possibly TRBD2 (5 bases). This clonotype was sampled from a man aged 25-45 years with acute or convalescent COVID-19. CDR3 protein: CASSLAGFVDEQYF. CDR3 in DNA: TGTGCCAGCAGCTTGGCGGGGTTTGTGGACGAGCAGTACTTC.